The 15 T cell receptor beta chains reported below all come from one sample, sequenced in a study of OX40 agonist ivuxolimab in advanced cancers. Here immunoSEQ multiplex PCR was the method, and the copy in TCRdb shows in-frame clones only, minus some. This table has approximately 56,000 clones, 75% to 90% appearing once. Sequenced material: CD4+ or CD8+ T cells sorted from blood, taken in a trial of the OX40 agonist ivuxolimab. Receptors were obtained from an adult with an advanced solid tumor such as melanoma, head and neck, liver or kidney cancer.

The rearrangement uses TRBV5-8 and TRBJ2-5; the match to TRBD1 covers 8 bases. CDR1 SGHTS and CDR2 YDEGEE come from the germline V gene. CDR3 size: 15 residues. The ends lost 2 bases at V and 4 bases at J; junction bases unmatched: 7. CDR3 bases: TGTGCCAGCAGCTTTTTCAGGGGGCGCGGAGAGACCCAGTACTTC. As protein: CASSFFRGRGETQYF.

V is TRBV15 and J is TRBJ2-7; TRBD1 matches at 8 bases. The CDR3 covers 14 residues. In germline, CDR1 is LNHNV, CDR2 YYDKDF (reference sequence). With V trimmed by 1 base and J by 4 bases, 3 bases remained unmatched. CDR3 DNA sequence: TGTGCCACCAGCAGAGGGACAGGGTTGTACGAGCAGTACGTC. Its protein product is CATSRGTGLYEQYV.

This clone was recorded once. The V call is TRBV7-9, the J call TRBJ1-2, with a tentative D call TRBD1 (5 bases). V was pared by 1 base and J by 4 bases, with 13 bases between. The CDR3 is made up of 15 amino acids. The germline CDR1 and CDR2 sequences are SEHNR and FQNEAQ (reference sequence). The CDR3 DNA sequence: TGTGCCAGCAGCTTAGGGGGGGGTATCCCCTATGGCTACACCTTC. It translates to CASSLGGGIPYGYTF.

This chain uses TRBV5-6 with TRBJ1-5; TRBD1 might be the D (5 bases). V was trimmed by 1 base and J by 0 bases, leaving 11 bases between them. Germline CDR1 and CDR2: SGHDT and YYEEEE. The CDR3 contains 16 residues. CDR3 in amino acids: CASSLFQGNSNQPQHF. DNA of the CDR3: TGTGCCAGCAGCTTGTTTCAGGGAAATAGCAATCAGCCCCAGCATTTT.

The rearrangement joins TRBV12-2 to TRBJ2-7; TRBD2, the D gene given by the table, was not confirmed from the DNA. TRBV12-2 is a documented pseudogene. CDR3 size: 12 residues. CDR3 bases: TGTGCAAGTCGCTTCCGCGGCAACGAGCAGTACTTC. As protein: CASRFRGNEQYF.

This chain uses TRBV7-8 with TRBJ1-4; tentatively, D is TRBD1 (6 bases). The germline V and J ends were trimmed by 6 bases and 8 bases, with 13 bases remaining between them. The CDR3 is 13 amino acids. The V gene's germline CDR1 is SGHVS and CDR2 FQNEAQ. The CDR3 DNA reads TGTGCCAGCAGGACCAGGGGAAAGGAAAAACTGTTTTTT. Amino acids: CASRTRGKEKLFF. Full variable domain (missing parts from reference TRBV7-8 and TRBJ1-4): GAGVSQSPRYKVAKRGQDVALRCDPISGHVSLFWYQQALGQGPEFLTYFQNEAQLDKSGLPSDRFFAERPEGSVSTLKIQRTQQEDSAVYLCASRTRGKEKLFFGSGTQLSVL.

This clone was seen only once. The chain has TRBV25-1 and TRBJ2-7; 11 bases line up with TRBD1. The CDR3 spans 18 residues. Germline CDR1 MGHDK, CDR2 SYGVNS. After removal of 3 bases from V and 4 bases from J, the junction contained 14 bases not matched to a gene. CDR3 region: CASSDPPLPGQGGYEQYV. As DNA, the CDR3 is TGTGCCAGCAGTGACCCTCCGCTTCCGGGACAGGGGGGGTACGAGCAGTACGTC.

The chain links TRBV4-1 to TRBJ2-1, with no clear D. The CDR3 runs to 16 residues. Germline loops: CDR1 MGHRA, CDR2 YSYEKL. Trimming cost V 1 base and J 5 bases, with 15 bases left between them. The CDR3 is CASSQGSGGSNNEQFF. The CDR3 bases are TGCGCCAGCAGCCAAGGATCGGGCGGATCAAACAATGAGCAGTTCTTC.

This sequence joins TRBV28 and TRBJ2-5; D is undetermined. This CDR3 has 13 amino acids. In germline, CDR1 is MDHEN, CDR2 SYDVKM. Trimming shortened V by 2 bases and J by 0 bases, and 4 bases separated the two germline ends. CDR3 nucleotide sequence: TGTGCCAGCAGTTTAAATAACCAAGAGACCCAGTACTTC. It yields the protein CASSLNNQETQYF.

This chain joins TRBV9 and TRBJ2-5; tentatively, D is TRBD2 (5 bases). Germline loops: CDR1 SGDLS, CDR2 YYNGEE. The CDR3 has 15 amino acids. V gave up 0 bases and J gave up 1 base, with 10 bases separating them. CDR3: CASSVEERSQETQYF. The CDR3 nucleotides read TGTGCCAGCAGCGTAGAGGAGCGGAGCCAAGAGACCCAGTACTTC. Based on the CDR3 plus reference TRBV9 and TRBJ2-5, the full variable domain is DSGVTQTPKHLITATGQRVTLRCSPRSGDLSVYWYQQSLDQGLQFLIQYYNGEERAKGNILERFSAQQFPDLHSELNLSSLELGDSALYFCASSVEERSQETQYFGPGTRLLVL.

The rearrangement joins TRBV7-2 to TRBJ2-5; TRBD2 matches at 12 bases. The germline gives CDR1 SGHTA, CDR2 FQGNSA. The CDR3 has 16 residues. Germline trimming cut 5 bases from V and 5 bases from J; bases unmatched to any gene: 9. CDR3 region: CASSPRTSGMGETQYF. The CDR3 DNA follows: TGTGCCAGCAGCCCAAGGACTAGCGGGATGGGGGAGACCCAGTACTTC.

The chain combines TRBV6-1 with TRBJ1-5, with D unclear. V shed 6 bases and J shed 0 bases, with 18 bases lying between them. The CDR3 runs 17 residues. Germline CDR1 reads MNHNS; CDR2 reads SASEGT. Written as DNA, the CDR3 is TGTGCCAGCAGGGAACCGTGGGCCCTGCTTAGCAATCAGCCCCAGCATTTT. This gives the protein CASREPWALLSNQPQHF.

The rearrangement links TRBV25-1 to TRBJ2-7; tentative D call: TRBD1 (5 bases). The CDR3 spans 14 residues. CDR1 is MGHDK and CDR2 is SYGVNS in the germline V gene. V was cut by 9 bases and J by 0 bases, with 15 bases left in between. The CDR3 spells CASQDSQLSYEQYF. As DNA, the CDR3 is TGTGCCAGTCAAGACAGCCAGCTCTCCTACGAGCAGTACTTC.

The rearrangement links TRBV7-2 to TRBJ1-2; D is uncertain. This CDR3 is 14 amino acids long. Germline CDR1 reads SGHTA; CDR2 reads FQGNSA. The germline V and J ends were trimmed by 5 bases and 8 bases, with 18 bases remaining between them. The CDR3, as DNA: TGTGCCAGCAGCGGTAGTCAAGGCAATGAGGGCTACACCTTC. Its translation is CASSGSQGNEGYTF.

The rearrangement uses TRBV28 and TRBJ1-2; D is ambiguous. Germline V gene data show CDR1 as MDHEN and CDR2 as SYDVKM. The CDR3 runs to 16 residues. Trimming stripped 2 bases from V and 7 bases from J, with 20 bases between. In nucleotides, the CDR3 is TGTGCCAGCAGTTTAGGGTCTGGGAATGGGTACTTTGGCTACACCTTC. It is translated as CASSLGSGNGYFGYTF.